This T cell receptor (beta chain) was profiled in a study of blood T cell repertoires in COVID-19. At the level of the study: The United States, Italy and Spain supplied acute and convalescent COVID-19 samples.

Everyone who took part was about 18 to 90 years old, and they came from about two dozen US areas. This CDR3 has 16 residues. Germline V gives CDR1 MDHEN, CDR2 SYDVKM. The V segment lost 5 bases and the J segment 4 bases; nucleotides outside the gene matches: 14. Original processing methods: Using reference gene primer amplification, nucleated cell counts were estimated. Assay used: immunoSEQ multiplex PCR; TCRdb lists only in-frame clones, some missing. Clone size and the V and J calls come from that table; the DNA yielded D and trimming. The sample contains 150,000 to 250,000 clones, approximately 85% of which appear only once.

The sequencing sample was made of PBMCs or T cells enriched from blood (not recorded which). V and J are TRBV28 and TRBJ2-7; 7 bases agree with TRBD2. The source of this sequence is a man aged 35 to 55 who had recovered from COVID-19. The CDR3 loop is CASSPAAGAVSYEQYF. The CDR3 DNA sequence: TGTGCCAGCAGTCCCGCGGCGGGAGCGGTTTCGTACGAGCAGTACTTC.